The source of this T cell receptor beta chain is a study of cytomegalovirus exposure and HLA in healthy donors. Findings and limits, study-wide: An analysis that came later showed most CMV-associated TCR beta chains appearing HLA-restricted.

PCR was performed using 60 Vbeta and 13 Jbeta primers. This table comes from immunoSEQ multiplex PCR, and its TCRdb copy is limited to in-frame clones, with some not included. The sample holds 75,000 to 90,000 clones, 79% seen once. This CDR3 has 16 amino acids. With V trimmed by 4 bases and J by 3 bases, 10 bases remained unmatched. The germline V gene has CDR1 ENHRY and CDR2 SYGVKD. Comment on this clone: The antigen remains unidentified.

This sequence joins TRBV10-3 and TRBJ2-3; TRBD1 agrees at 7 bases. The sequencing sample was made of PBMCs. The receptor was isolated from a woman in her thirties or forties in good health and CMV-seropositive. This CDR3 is CAISGNRGRGTDTQYF. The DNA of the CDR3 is TGTGCCATCAGTGGCAACAGGGGAAGAGGTACAGATACGCAGTATTTT.